This T cell receptor (beta chain) emerged from a study of control samples from healthy donors and cancer patients (dated by TCRdb to the early 2020s). The method was the immunoSEQ multiplex PCR assay. Held by TCRdb, this immuneACCESS table contains in-frame sequences only and omits some clones. Under half of the omission traces to an unresolved V gene where checked; the cause of the rest is unknown. Across this sample there are around 140,000 clones, with roughly 92% seen only once. Around 6% of the sample is taken by the ten largest. For this clone: The antigen this receptor binds is unknown. There are no base qualities to consult, and no much larger clone falls within one base.

Sequencing was done on a sample of blood. This clonotype was sampled from a man younger than 30 in good health.

The CDR3 reads as follows: CASSEWAIAGGLYGYTF. The DNA sequence is TGTGCCAGCAGCGAATGGGCTATTGCAGGGGGCCTGTATGGCTACACCTTC. The chain is made from TRBV3-1 (or the pseudogene TRBV3-2) and TRBJ1-2, with TRBD1 matching 8 junction bases. The CDR3 spans 17 residues, from the cysteine through the phenylalanine. Of all the DNA, just the CDR3 is kept, 51 bases in frame from base 1. Unmatched junction bases come to 16, with V trimmed by 5 bases and J by 5 bases. The germline V gene (reference sequence) specifies LGHDT as CDR1 and YNNKEL as CDR2.